The entry that follows covers one T cell receptor beta chain sequence. The antigen remains unidentified. This record belongs to a study of post-analysis software for immune sequencing data. CDR3 length: 15 amino acids. Germline V lookup: CDR1 LGHNA, CDR2 YSLEER. Trimming removed 4 bases from V and 3 bases from J, with 15 bases in between. Prepared libraries of TCR beta cDNA carried unique molecular identifiers. TCRdb called the PCR reads again in MiXCR, with one record for every CDR3 protein. The sample consists of 350,000 to 500,000 distinct CDR3 sequences, 39% of them appearing once. Study findings and constraints: Several TRBV segments were more frequent in patients than controls; TRBV5-6, TRBV5-1 and TRBV20-1 belonged to this group. Samples prepared in the same batch strongly co-clustered by F measure.

This clonotype was obtained from a girl aged 2 to 9 with multiple sclerosis. The chain couples TRBV4-3 to TRBJ1-1; D not resolved. Sequencing was performed on blood. The DNA of the CDR3 is TGCGCCAGCAGCCCAAGGGTAGTGCGCTACACTGAAGCTTTCTTT. It is translated as CASSPRVVRYTEAFF.